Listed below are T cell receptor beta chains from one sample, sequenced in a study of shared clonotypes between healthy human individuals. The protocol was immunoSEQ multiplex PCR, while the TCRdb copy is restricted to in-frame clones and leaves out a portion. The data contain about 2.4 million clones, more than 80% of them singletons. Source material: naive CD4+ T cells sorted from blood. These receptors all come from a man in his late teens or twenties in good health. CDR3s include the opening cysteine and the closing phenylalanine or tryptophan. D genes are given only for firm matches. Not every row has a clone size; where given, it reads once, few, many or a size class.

DNA: TGTGCCAGCAGCTTGACACAGGGGGACGTTAGCAATCAGCCCCAGCATTTT
CDR3: CASSLTQGDVSNQPQHF
D: TRBD1
V: TRBV5-6
J: TRBJ1-5
size: -

DNA: TGTGCCAGCTCACCCCTCGGGGGAGGCGGTGAAAAACTGTTTTTT
CDR3: CASSPLGGGGEKLFF
D: -
V: TRBV18
J: TRBJ1-4
size: -

DNA: TGTGCCAGTAGGCCCCGGAGGCCCTCCAGGGAGGATACGCAGTATTTT
CDR3: CASRPRRPSREDTQYF
D: -
V: TRBV19
J: TRBJ2-3
size: -

DNA: TGTGCCAGCGAAGGCAGGGGGCGGGGGAACACTGAAGCTTTCTTT
CDR3: CASEGRGRGNTEAFF
D: TRBD1
V: TRBV28
J: TRBJ1-1
size: -

DNA: TGTGCCAGCAGCCCATCGCGCGGGGGTGGGAATGAGCAGTTCTTC
CDR3: CASSPSRGGGNEQFF
D: TRBD2
V: TRBV7-2
J: TRBJ2-1
size: -

DNA: TGTGCCAGCAGCTTGCGGTCGGTACTCGGGTACGAGCAGTACTTC
CDR3: CASSLRSVLGYEQYF
D: -
V: TRBV5-6
J: TRBJ2-7
size: -

DNA: TGTGCCATCAGGGGGGGGCTCGGTGAAGAGACCCAGTACTTC
CDR3: CAIRGGLGEETQYF
D: -
V: TRBV10-3
J: TRBJ2-5
size: -

DNA: TGTGCCAGCAGCGTAGATCCCCAGACAGGGTCTGGAAACACCATATATTTT
CDR3: CASSVDPQTGSGNTIYF
D: TRBD1
V: TRBV9
J: TRBJ1-3
size: -

DNA: TGTGCCAGCAGCTTGGGACTAGCGGGAGGGCCACGTCGGAATGAGCAGTTCTTC
CDR3: CASSLGLAGGPRRNEQFF
D: TRBD2
V: TRBV7-2
J: TRBJ2-1
size: once

DNA: TGCGCCAGCAGCCGCCGACTAGACCCGGGGCTTCAAGAGACCCAGTACTTC
CDR3: CASSRRLDPGLQETQYF
D: -
V: TRBV4-1
J: TRBJ2-5
size: -

DNA: TGTGCCAGCAGCTCAGGGGCAGGGGCAGGGGGCTACACCTTC
CDR3: CASSSGAGAGGYTF
D: -
V: TRBV7-6
J: TRBJ1-2
size: -

DNA: TGTGCCAGCAGCTTATCGGCCGGAGAGACCCAGTACTTC
CDR3: CASSLSAGETQYF
D: -
V: TRBV7-9
J: TRBJ2-5
size: -

DNA: TGTGCCAGCAGCAAGGTGCTAGCGGGGGGCGGCACAGATACGCAGTATTTT
CDR3: CASSKVLAGGGTDTQYF
D: TRBD2
V: TRBV7-6
J: TRBJ2-3
size: once

DNA: TGTGCCAGCAGTTACAGGGGGTATGAAAAACTGTTTTTT
CDR3: CASSYRGYEKLFF
D: -
V: TRBV6-5
J: TRBJ1-4
size: -

DNA: TGTGCCAGCAGCGCCGGGACAGGGGCTAACTATGGCTACACCTTC
CDR3: CASSAGTGANYGYTF
D: TRBD1
V: TRBV9
J: TRBJ1-2
size: once

DNA: TGTGCCAGCAGCTTATCCCTCCTGCAAGAGACCCAGTACTTC
CDR3: CASSLSLLQETQYF
D: -
V: TRBV5-4
J: TRBJ2-5
size: -

DNA: TGCGCCAGCAGTAAGCAGGGGGCTGAGACCGGGGAGCTGTTTTTT
CDR3: CASSKQGAETGELFF
D: TRBD1
V: TRBV10-1
J: TRBJ2-2
size: -

DNA: TGTGCCAGCAGCCTGGGACAGGGGACCACCTTC
CDR3: CASSLGQGTTF
D: TRBD1
V: TRBV28
J: TRBJ1-2
size: -

DNA: TGTGCCAGCTCACCACCGGATACCCGCAATGAGCAGTTCTTC
CDR3: CASSPPDTRNEQFF
D: -
V: TRBV18
J: TRBJ2-1
size: -

DNA: TGCGCCAGCAGCTTGGCACAGGGCAAACACGAGCAGTACTTC
CDR3: CASSLAQGKHEQYF
D: -
V: TRBV5-1
J: TRBJ2-7
size: -

DNA: TGTGCCAGCAGCATTACCGGGTCTAGCGGGAGCATCTACGAGCAGTACTTC
CDR3: CASSITGSSGSIYEQYF
D: TRBD2
V: TRBV11-2
J: TRBJ2-7
size: -

DNA: TGTGCCAGCAGCTTGTTGGTAATGGGCACTACAAACACCGGGGAGCTGTTTTTT
CDR3: CASSLLVMGTTNTGELFF
D: -
V: TRBV5-5
J: TRBJ2-2
size: -

DNA: TGTGCCAGCAGCTTAGATCCCCTGGAAAAACTGTTTTTT
CDR3: CASSLDPLEKLFF
D: -
V: TRBV7-9
J: TRBJ1-4
size: few

DNA: TGTGCCAGCAGTGAAATAGGGAGCAATCAGCCCCAGCATTTT
CDR3: CASSEIGSNQPQHF
D: -
V: TRBV2
J: TRBJ1-5
size: once

DNA: TGTGCCAGCAGCCTTACGAGAGACGATCAGCCCCAGCATTTT
CDR3: CASSLTRDDQPQHF
D: -
V: TRBV7-9
J: TRBJ1-5
size: few

DNA: TGTGCCAGCAGCACGACAGGGGACACTGAAGCTTTCTTT
CDR3: CASSTTGDTEAFF
D: TRBD1
V: TRBV5-6
J: TRBJ1-1
size: few

DNA: TGTGCCAGCAGTTATTTGGCTAACTATGGCTACACCTTC
CDR3: CASSYLANYGYTF
D: -
V: TRBV6-5
J: TRBJ1-2
size: -

DNA: TGCAGCGTTACCTCTAGCGGGGGGGTCCGGAATGAGCAGTTCTTC
CDR3: CSVTSSGGVRNEQFF
D: TRBD2
V: TRBV29-1
J: TRBJ2-1
size: -

DNA: TGTGCCAGCAGCTTGGACCTGCCCCGGGAGAACACTGAAGCTTTCTTT
CDR3: CASSLDLPRENTEAFF
D: -
V: TRBV5-4
J: TRBJ1-1
size: few

DNA: TGTGCCAGCAGGACCCGACAGGGGGAGAACACTGAAGCTTTCTTT
CDR3: CASRTRQGENTEAFF
D: TRBD1
V: TRBV2
J: TRBJ1-1
size: once

DNA: TGTGCCATCAGTGAGGGGTCTGGGGAGACCCAGTACTTC
CDR3: CAISEGSGETQYF
D: -
V: TRBV10-3
J: TRBJ2-5
size: -

DNA: TGCAGCGTTGAAATAAGGGAACTAGCGGGGGAGCTATTAACCACAGATACGCAGTATTTT
CDR3: CSVEIRELAGELLTTDTQYF
D: TRBD2
V: TRBV29-1
J: TRBJ2-3
size: -

DNA: TGCGCCAGCAGCTTGGCGGCGCTGAGTACAGGGAGCTATGGCTACACCTTC
CDR3: CASSLAALSTGSYGYTF
D: -
V: TRBV5-1
J: TRBJ1-2
size: once

DNA: TGTGCCAGCTGTGCAGCGGGACTACCGCCTGAGACCCAGTACTTC
CDR3: CASCAAGLPPETQYF
D: TRBD2
V: TRBV2
J: TRBJ2-5
size: -

DNA: TGCGCCAGTAGGGACAGCAACGATGAGCAGTTCTTC
CDR3: CASRDSNDEQFF
D: TRBD1
V: TRBV5-1
J: TRBJ2-1
size: -

DNA: TGTGCCAGCAAGTCTCACAGGAACAGCAATCAGCCCCAGCATTTT
CDR3: CASKSHRNSNQPQHF
D: -
V: TRBV6-1
J: TRBJ1-5
size: once

DNA: TGTGCCAGCGAGGACGGCTATGGCTACACCTTC
CDR3: CASEDGYGYTF
D: -
V: TRBV2
J: TRBJ1-2
size: -

DNA: TGTGCCAGCAGGATCAAGAGCGGGATCAACCCCAATGAGCAGTTCTTC
CDR3: CASRIKSGINPNEQFF
D: TRBD2
V: TRBV5-4
J: TRBJ2-1
size: -

DNA: TGTGCCAGCAGCTCACTCGCTGGGGGACTTCAGACCCAGTACTTC
CDR3: CASSSLAGGLQTQYF
D: -
V: TRBV5-4
J: TRBJ2-5
size: -

DNA: TGTGCCAGCAGCTTCGGCACAGATACGCAGTATTTT
CDR3: CASSFGTDTQYF
D: -
V: TRBV5-4
J: TRBJ2-3
size: -

DNA: TGCGCCAGCAGCTCTGCGGGGGGTAGCGGGGAGCTGTTTTTT
CDR3: CASSSAGGSGELFF
D: TRBD2
V: TRBV5-1
J: TRBJ2-2
size: once

DNA: TGTGCCAGCAGTTCTCAGAGGCAGTCTGAAGCTTTCTTT
CDR3: CASSSQRQSEAFF
D: -
V: TRBV2
J: TRBJ1-1
size: -

DNA: TGTGCCAGCAGCGTAGCGGTCGGCGGGGGGCGCAAAGAGAGCGGGGAGCTGTTTTTT
CDR3: CASSVAVGGGRKESGELFF
D: TRBD2
V: TRBV9
J: TRBJ2-2
size: -

DNA: TGTGCCAGCAGTTTAGCGGGAGGGGTTTTCGACGAGCAGTACTTC
CDR3: CASSLAGGVFDEQYF
D: TRBD2
V: TRBV27
J: TRBJ2-7
size: -

DNA: TGTGCCAGCAGCGTAGGAGGGGGTAGCGGGAGAACTAGCACAGATACGCAGTATTTT
CDR3: CASSVGGGSGRTSTDTQYF
D: TRBD2
V: TRBV9
J: TRBJ2-3
size: -

DNA: TGTGCCAGCAGACGCGAGGACAGGGAGGAGGGCACCATATATTTT
CDR3: CASRREDREEGTIYF
D: TRBD1
V: TRBV6-1
J: TRBJ1-3
size: -

DNA: TGTGCCAGCAGCCAAGGGGGGGAGCCCTTCCACTTT
CDR3: CASSQGGEPFHF
D: -
V: TRBV14
J: TRBJ1-6
size: -

DNA: TGTGCCAGCAGCTCAGGGTCCGGAAACACCATATATTTT
CDR3: CASSSGSGNTIYF
D: -
V: TRBV27
J: TRBJ1-3
size: -

DNA: TGTGCCAGCAGCAGGCAGGGAGGCACCGGGGAGCTGTTTTTT
CDR3: CASSRQGGTGELFF
D: -
V: TRBV7-3
J: TRBJ2-2
size: once

DNA: TGCGCCAGCAGCTTGGGAGGGGGCGCGGGTAGAGAGACCCAGTACTTC
CDR3: CASSLGGGAGRETQYF
D: TRBD1
V: TRBV5-1
J: TRBJ2-5
size: -

DNA: TGCAGCGTTGCCCCCGGGACGGGAGCCTACGAGCAGTACTTC
CDR3: CSVAPGTGAYEQYF
D: -
V: TRBV29-1
J: TRBJ2-7
size: -

DNA: TGTGCCACCCCTAACACCGGCACTGAAGCTTTCTTT
CDR3: CATPNTGTEAFF
D: -
V: TRBV6-1
J: TRBJ1-1
size: -

DNA: TGTGCCAGCAGCTTAGTTGTGGGAGATACGCAGTATTTT
CDR3: CASSLVVGDTQYF
D: -
V: TRBV7-2
J: TRBJ2-3
size: -

DNA: TGTGCCAGCAGTTACGAGGGAGGACCTTCAGACGAGCAGTACTTC
CDR3: CASSYEGGPSDEQYF
D: -
V: TRBV6-6
J: TRBJ2-7
size: -

DNA: TGTGCCTGGAGCCCGCAACTCACCGGGGAGCTGTTTTTT
CDR3: CAWSPQLTGELFF
D: -
V: TRBV30
J: TRBJ2-2
size: few

DNA: TGTGCCAGCAGTTTTCCGAAGGCCAAAAACATTCAGTACTTC
CDR3: CASSFPKAKNIQYF
D: -
V: TRBV28
J: TRBJ2-4
size: -

DNA: TGTGCCAGCAGCGTAGCTGCGGGACTAGCGGGAGAGACCCAGTACTTC
CDR3: CASSVAAGLAGETQYF
D: TRBD2
V: TRBV9
J: TRBJ2-5
size: -

DNA: TGTGCCAGCAGACACAGACAGGGCCCTCAAGAGACCCAGTACTTC
CDR3: CASRHRQGPQETQYF
D: TRBD1
V: TRBV7-9
J: TRBJ2-5
size: -